This TCR beta chain was found in a study of vaccination and CD4 T cells after COVID-19. As for the study in general: Convalescent donors were composed of six males and four females, of whom two were Hispanic. Each control culture was treated with a CEFX pool, an HIV-1 Nef pool, or no peptide. Study-wide points: Median SARS-CoV-2-reactive clonotype numbers went up from approximately 21 to 40, but not significantly.

Cultured CD4+ T cells had their DNA profiled by the Oncomine TCR Beta short-read assay. Investigators obtained genomic DNA by extraction from cultured CD4+ T cells. TCRdb analysed the PCR reads with MiXCR anew, one entry per CDR3 protein. This sample yields just under 20,000 distinct CDR3 sequences, of which about 60% are seen a single time; roughly 8.3% belongs to the top ten. Notes on this clonotype: Its antigen remains unidentified.

Described treatment: roughly 10-day PBMC culture with coronavirus spike peptide pools or control peptides (ViraFEST assay). This CDR3 contains 14 residues. The V and J ends lost 5 bases and 8 bases, in that order; junction bases with no gene match: 8. The germline V gene has CDR1 SGHAT and CDR2 FQNNGV. Material for sequencing was CD4+ T cells from blood, cultured in vitro. The V and J genes are TRBV11-2 and TRBJ2-4; 8 nucleotides agree with TRBD1. The TCR originated in a human donor who had recovered from COVID-19. The chain's CDR3 is CASSQTGEGDIQYF. The CDR3 nucleotides read TGTGCCAGCAGCCAGACAGGGGAAGGGGACATTCAGTACTTC.